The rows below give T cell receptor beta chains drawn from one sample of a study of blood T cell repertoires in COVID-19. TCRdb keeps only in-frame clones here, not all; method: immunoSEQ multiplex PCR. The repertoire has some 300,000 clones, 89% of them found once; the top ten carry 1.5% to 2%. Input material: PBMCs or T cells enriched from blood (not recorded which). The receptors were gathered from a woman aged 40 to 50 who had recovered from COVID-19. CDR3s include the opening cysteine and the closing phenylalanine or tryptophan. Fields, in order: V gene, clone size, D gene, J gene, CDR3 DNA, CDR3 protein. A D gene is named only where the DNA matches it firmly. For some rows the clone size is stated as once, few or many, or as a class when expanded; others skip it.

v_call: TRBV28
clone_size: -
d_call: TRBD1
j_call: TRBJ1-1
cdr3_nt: TGTGCCAGCAAGGGACAGGGGCCCACTGAAGCTTTCTTT
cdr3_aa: CASKGQGPTEAFF

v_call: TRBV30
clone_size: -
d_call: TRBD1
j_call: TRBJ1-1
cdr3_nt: TGTGCCTGGAGTGTAAGCGGACAGGGGAACACTGAAGCTTTCTTT
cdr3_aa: CAWSVSGQGNTEAFF

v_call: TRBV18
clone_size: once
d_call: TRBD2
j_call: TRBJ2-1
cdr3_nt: TGTGCCAGCTCACCATCGGCGGGGGACAATGAGCAGTTCTTC
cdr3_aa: CASSPSAGDNEQFF

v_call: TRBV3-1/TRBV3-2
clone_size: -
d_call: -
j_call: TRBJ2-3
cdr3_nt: TGTGCCAGCAGCCATAGAACAGATACGCAGTATTTT
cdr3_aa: CASSHRTDTQYF

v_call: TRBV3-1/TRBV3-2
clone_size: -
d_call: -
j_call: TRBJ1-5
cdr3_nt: TGTGCCAGCAGCCGGCAGGGTAGCAATCAGCCCCAGCATTTT
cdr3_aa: CASSRQGSNQPQHF

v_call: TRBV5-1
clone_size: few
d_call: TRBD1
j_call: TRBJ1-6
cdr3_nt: TGCGCCAGCAGCTTGGGACAGGGAAATTCACCCCTCCACTTT
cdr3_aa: CASSLGQGNSPLHF

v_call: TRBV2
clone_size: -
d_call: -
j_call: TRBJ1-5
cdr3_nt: TGTGCCAGCAGTAAAGACAGGATGGAACAGCCCCAGCATTTT
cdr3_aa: CASSKDRMEQPQHF

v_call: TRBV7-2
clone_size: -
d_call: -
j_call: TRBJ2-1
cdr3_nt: TGTGCCAGCAGCTTAGATCGGCTAGGAATCGGGAATGAGCAGTTCTTC
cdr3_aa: CASSLDRLGIGNEQFF

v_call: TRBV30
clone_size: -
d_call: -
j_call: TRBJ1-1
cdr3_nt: TGTGCCTGGACGGGGGAGTGGACTGAAGCTTTCTTT
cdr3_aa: CAWTGEWTEAFF

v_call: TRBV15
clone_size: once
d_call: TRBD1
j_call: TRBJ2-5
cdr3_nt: TGTGCCACCAGCAGAGCGGCCGGGAGACAGGGGTTGGAGACCCAGTACTTC
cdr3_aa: CATSRAAGRQGLETQYF

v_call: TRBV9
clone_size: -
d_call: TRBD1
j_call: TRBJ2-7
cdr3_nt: TGTGCCAGCAGCGTAGACAGGGGGCCTGGCGAGCAGTACTTC
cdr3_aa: CASSVDRGPGEQYF

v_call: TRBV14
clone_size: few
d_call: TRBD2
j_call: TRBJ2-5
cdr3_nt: TGTGCCAGCAGTCCCGGGAGGGCCCGGGAGACCCAGTACTTC
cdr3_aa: CASSPGRARETQYF

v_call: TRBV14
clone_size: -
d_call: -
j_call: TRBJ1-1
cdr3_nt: TGTGCCAGCAGCCAAAACACAGGGCTGAACACTGAAGCTTTCTTT
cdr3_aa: CASSQNTGLNTEAFF

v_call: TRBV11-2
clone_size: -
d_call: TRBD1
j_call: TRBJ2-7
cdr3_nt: TGTGCCAGCAGCACCACAGGGGTGGGCGAGCAGTACTTC
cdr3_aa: CASSTTGVGEQYF

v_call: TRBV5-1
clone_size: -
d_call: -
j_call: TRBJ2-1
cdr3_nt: TGCGCCAGCAGCCCGGGCGGGCAGGCCCCAGGAAATGAGCAGTTCTTC
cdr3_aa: CASSPGGQAPGNEQFF

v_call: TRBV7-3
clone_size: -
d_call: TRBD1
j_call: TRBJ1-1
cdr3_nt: TGTGCCAGCAGCCCAGGGACAGGGGTGAATGCTTTCTTT
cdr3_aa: CASSPGTGVNAFF

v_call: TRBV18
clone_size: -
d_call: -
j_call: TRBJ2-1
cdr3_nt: TGTGCCAGCTCACCACCGACTTCCGTTAGGGAGCAGTTCTTC
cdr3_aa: CASSPPTSVREQFF

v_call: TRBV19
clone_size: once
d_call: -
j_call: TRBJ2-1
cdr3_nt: TGTGCCAGTAGTATAAGGTCGGGAGCAGGTAATGAGCAGTTCTTC
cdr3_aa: CASSIRSGAGNEQFF